This entry describes one TCR beta chain. V trimming: 6 bases; J trimming: 3 bases; junction bases outside the gene matches: 10. Germline assignment: CDR1 MNHNS and CDR2 SASEGT. The CDR3 has 16 residues. This entry comes from a study of regulatory T cells in long-lasting Graves disease. Relying on iRepertoire HTBI primers and Arm-PCR of CDR3 regions, the team built TCR beta libraries. TCRdb reprocessed the multiplex PCR reads via MiXCR and lists one record per CDR3 protein. The sample includes 400,000 to 600,000 distinct CDR3 sequences, around a fifth of them seen just once. Noted time point: persistent/refractory GD, antithyroid drugs over 5 years with positive TRAb. The TCR library used RNA extracted from PBMCs.

The rearrangement joins TRBV6-1 to TRBJ2-2, with 7 bases fitting TRBD1. Sequenced material: peripheral blood mononuclear cells (PBMCs), taken when the disease was refractory, from a patient treated with antithyroid drugs. The TCR was taken from a female donor with Graves disease. The CDR3 DNA sequence: TGTGCCAGCAGCTCCGGGACAGCGATGCACACCGGGGAGCTGTTTTTT. Protein product: CASSSGTAMHTGELFF.